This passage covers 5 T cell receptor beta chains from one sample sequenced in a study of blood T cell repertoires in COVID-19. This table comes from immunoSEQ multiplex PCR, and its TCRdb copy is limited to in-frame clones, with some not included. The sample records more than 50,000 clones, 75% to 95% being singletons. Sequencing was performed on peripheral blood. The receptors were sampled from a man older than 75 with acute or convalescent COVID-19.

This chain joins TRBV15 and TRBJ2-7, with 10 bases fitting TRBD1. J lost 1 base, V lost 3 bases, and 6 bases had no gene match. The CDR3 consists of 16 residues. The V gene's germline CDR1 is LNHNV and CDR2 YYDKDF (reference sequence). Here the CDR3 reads CATSRWGTGDSYEQYF. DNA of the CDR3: TGTGCCACCAGCAGGTGGGGGACAGGGGATTCCTACGAGCAGTACTTC.

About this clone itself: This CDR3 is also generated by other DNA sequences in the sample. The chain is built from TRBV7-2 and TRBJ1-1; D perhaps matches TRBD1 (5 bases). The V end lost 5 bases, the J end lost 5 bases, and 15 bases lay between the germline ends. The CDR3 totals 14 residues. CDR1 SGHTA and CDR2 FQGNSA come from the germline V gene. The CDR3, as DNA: TGTGCCAGCAGCCCCCAGGGTAGGCGGACTGAAGCTTTCTTT. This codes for CASSPQGRRTEAFF.

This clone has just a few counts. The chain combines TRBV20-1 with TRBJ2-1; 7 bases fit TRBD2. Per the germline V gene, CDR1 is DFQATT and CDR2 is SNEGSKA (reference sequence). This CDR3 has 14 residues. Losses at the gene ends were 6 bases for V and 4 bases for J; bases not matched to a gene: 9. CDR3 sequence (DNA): TGCAGTGCGAGTGGGGGGGTGCTATACAATGAGCAGTTCTTC. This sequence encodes CSASGGVLYNEQFF.

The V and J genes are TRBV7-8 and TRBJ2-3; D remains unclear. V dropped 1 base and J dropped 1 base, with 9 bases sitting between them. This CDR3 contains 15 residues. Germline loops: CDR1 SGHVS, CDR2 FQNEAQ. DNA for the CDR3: TGTGCCAGCAGCTTAGTGCTGACTGGCACAGATACGCAGTATTTT. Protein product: CASSLVLTGTDTQYF.

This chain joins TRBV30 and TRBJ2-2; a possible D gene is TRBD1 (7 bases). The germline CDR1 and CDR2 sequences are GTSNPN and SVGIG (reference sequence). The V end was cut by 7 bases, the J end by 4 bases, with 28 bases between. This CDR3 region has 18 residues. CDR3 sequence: CASFTGVAALQGTGELFF. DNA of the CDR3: TGTGCCTCATTTACAGGGGTAGCGGCCCTCCAGGGCACCGGGGAGCTGTTTTTT.